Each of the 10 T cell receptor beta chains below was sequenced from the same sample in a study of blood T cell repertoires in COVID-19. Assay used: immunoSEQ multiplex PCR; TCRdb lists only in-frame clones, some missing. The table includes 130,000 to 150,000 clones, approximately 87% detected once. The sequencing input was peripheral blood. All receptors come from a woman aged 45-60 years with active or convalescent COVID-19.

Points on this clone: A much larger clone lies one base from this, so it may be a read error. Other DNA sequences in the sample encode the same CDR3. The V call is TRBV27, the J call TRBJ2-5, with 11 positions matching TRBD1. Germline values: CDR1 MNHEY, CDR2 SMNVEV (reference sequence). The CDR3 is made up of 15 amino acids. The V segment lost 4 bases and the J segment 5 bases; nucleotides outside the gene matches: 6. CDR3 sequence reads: CASSSGTGGAETQYF. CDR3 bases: TGTGCCAGCAGTTCCGGGACAGGGGGTGCGGAGACCCAGTACTTC.

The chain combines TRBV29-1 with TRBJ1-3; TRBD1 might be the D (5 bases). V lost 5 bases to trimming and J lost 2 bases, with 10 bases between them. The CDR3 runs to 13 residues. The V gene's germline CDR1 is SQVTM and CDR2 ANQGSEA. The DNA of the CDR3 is TGCAGCGTTCCAGGGTACGCTGGAAACACCATATATTTT. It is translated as CSVPGYAGNTIYF.

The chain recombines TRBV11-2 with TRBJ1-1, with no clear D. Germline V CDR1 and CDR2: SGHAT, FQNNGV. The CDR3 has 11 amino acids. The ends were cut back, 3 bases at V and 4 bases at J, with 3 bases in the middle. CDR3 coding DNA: TGTGCCAGCAGCTTTCTCACTGAAGCTTTCTTT. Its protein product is CASSFLTEAFF.

The CDR3 protein is CASSEMGQTSLKQYF. The CDR3 DNA follows: TGTGCCAGCAGTGAAATGGGACAGACGAGTCTGAAGCAGTACTTC. The V gene is TRBV2, the J gene TRBJ2-7, with 7 positions matching TRBD1. The ends lost 2 bases at V and 8 bases at J; junction bases unmatched: 12. Germline V gene sequence: CDR1 SNHLY, CDR2 FYNNEI. This CDR3 comprises 15 residues.

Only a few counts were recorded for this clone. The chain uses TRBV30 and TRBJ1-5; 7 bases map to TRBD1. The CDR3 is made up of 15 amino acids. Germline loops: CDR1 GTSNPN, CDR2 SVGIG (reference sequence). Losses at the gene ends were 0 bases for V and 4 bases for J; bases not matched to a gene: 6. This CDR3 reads CAWSVPGTVNQPQHF. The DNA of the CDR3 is TGTGCCTGGAGTGTACCCGGGACAGTGAATCAGCCCCAGCATTTT. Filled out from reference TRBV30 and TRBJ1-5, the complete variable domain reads SQTIHQWPATLVQPVGSPLSLECTVEGTSNPNLYWYRQAAGRGLQLLFYSVGIGQISSEVPQNLSASRPQDRQFILSSKKLLLSDSGFYLCAWSVPGTVNQPQHFGDGTRLSIL.

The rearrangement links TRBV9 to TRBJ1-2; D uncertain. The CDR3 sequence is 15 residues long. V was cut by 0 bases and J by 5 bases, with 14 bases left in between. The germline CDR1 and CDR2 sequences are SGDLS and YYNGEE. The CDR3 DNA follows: TGTGCCAGCAGCGTAGCGGGAGTAATGTGGTATGGCTACACCTTC. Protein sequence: CASSVAGVMWYGYTF.

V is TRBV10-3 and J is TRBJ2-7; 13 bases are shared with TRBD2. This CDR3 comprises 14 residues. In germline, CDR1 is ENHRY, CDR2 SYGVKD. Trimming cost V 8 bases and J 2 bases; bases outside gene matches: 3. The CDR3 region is CAIAGTSGTYEQYF. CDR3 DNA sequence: TGTGCCATCGCCGGGACTAGCGGGACCTACGAGCAGTACTTC.

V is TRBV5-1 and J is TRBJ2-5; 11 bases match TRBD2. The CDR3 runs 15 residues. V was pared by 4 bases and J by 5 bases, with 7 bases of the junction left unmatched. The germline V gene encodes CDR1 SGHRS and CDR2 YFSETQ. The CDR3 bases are TGCGCCAGCAGCATTAGCGGGGGGGCCGAGGAGACCCAGTACTTC. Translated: CASSISGGAEETQYF.

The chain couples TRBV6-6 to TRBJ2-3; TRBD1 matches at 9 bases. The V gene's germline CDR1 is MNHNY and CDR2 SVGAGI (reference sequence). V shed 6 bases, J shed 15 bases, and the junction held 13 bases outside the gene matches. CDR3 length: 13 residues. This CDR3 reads CASSSGVGTGLYF. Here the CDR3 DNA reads TGTGCCAGCAGCTCGGGCGTCGGGACAGGGCTTTATTTT.

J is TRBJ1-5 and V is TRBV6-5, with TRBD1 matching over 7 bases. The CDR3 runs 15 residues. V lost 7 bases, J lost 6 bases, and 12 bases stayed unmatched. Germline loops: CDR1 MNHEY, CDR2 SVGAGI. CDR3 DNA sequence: TGTGCCAGCACCGAAGGACAGGCTCGAAGTCAGCCCCAGCATTTT. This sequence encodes CASTEGQARSQPQHF.